This TCR beta chain was sequenced in a study of T cells in Graves' hyperthyroidism and ophthalmopathy. Study outcomes and limitations: Within blood appeared most thyroid clonotypes that had expanded above 0.001.

At least 3 on the Clinical Activity Score was recorded for ophthalmopathy patients, who also had NOSPECS grade at least 4 and duration under 3 months. Lactation, pregnancy, other autoimmune disease or uncontrolled infection led to exclusion of patients. PBMCs came from more than 8.5 ml fresh peripheral blood. Trimming took off 0 bases at V and 0 bases at J, with 15 bases between the two ends. The CDR3 runs to 18 residues. Germline V CDR1 and CDR2: LGHNA, YNFKEQ. There were TCR beta CDR3 regions amplified from RNA transcripts. The TCR CDR3 was amplified in a first-round RT-PCR using the HTBI primer set. TCRdb passed the multiplex PCR reads through MiXCR, listing each CDR3 protein once. The table includes about half a million distinct CDR3 sequences, about 24% detected once. Concerning this clonotype: The antigen remains unidentified.

The sequencing input was blood. This TCR derives from a woman under 40 with Graves' ophthalmopathy. The chain couples TRBV4-2 to TRBJ1-3; weak D call: TRBD1 (5 bases). The CDR3 nucleotides are TGTGCCAGCAGCCAAGAAGGAGGAGGGGCTCTCTCTGGAAACACCATATATTTT. Translating it yields CASSQEGGGALSGNTIYF.